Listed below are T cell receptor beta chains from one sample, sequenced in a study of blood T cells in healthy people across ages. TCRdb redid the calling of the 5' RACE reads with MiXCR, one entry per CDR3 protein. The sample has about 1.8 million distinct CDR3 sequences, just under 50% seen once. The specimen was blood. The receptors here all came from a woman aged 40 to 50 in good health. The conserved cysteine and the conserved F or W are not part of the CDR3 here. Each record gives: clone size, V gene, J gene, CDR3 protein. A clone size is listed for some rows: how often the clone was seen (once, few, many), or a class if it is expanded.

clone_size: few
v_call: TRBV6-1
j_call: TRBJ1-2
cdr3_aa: ASSVQGKRGYT

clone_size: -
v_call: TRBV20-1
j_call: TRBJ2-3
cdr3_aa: SATDSSGRTDTQY

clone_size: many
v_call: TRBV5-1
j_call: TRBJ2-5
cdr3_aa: ASSLGPRQETQY

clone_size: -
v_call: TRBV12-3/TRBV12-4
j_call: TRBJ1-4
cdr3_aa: ASSHPGLNEKLF

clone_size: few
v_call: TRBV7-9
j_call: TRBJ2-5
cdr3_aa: ASSLRTGQQETQY

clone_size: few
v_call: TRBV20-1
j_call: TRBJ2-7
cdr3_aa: SARDFSSSYEQY

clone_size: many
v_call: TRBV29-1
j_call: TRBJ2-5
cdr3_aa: SVPDREETQY

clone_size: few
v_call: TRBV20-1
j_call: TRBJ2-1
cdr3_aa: SALESGGYNEQF

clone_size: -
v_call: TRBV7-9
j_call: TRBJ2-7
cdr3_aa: ASSLDRDFYEQY

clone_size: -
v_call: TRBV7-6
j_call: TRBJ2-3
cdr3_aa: ASSPNPGQGTDTQY

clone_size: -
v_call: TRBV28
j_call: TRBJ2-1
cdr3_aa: ASSLGQGRFIEQF

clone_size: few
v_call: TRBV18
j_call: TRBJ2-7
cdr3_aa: ASSTLAGDEQY

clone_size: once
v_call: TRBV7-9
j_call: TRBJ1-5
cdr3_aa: ASSLGRGGQSNQPQH

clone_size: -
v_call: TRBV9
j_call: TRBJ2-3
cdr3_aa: ASSDRDRAGGTQY

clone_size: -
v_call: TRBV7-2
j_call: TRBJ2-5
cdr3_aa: ASSFRLAGGPGQETQY

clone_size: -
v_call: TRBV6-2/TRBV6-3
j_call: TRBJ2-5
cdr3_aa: ASNRRRQETQY

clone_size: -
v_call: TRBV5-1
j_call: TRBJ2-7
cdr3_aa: ASSLAGTHPYEQY

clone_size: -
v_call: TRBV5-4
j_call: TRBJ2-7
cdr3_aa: ASSASGGWEQY

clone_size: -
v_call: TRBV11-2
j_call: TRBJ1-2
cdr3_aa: ASSLGQINYGYT

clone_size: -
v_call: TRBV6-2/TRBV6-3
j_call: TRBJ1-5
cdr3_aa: ASSYRDTNQPQH